These T cell receptor beta chains were read from a single sample in a study of regulatory T cells in long-lasting Graves disease. A single record per CDR3 protein comes from TCRdb applying MiXCR to the multiplex PCR reads. There are 410,000 or so distinct CDR3 sequences in the sample; 15% occur only once, and roughly 17% lies in the top ten. In addition, the sample was reused for a study of T cells in Graves' hyperthyroidism and ophthalmopathy.

The sample in question was peripheral blood mononuclear cells (PBMCs), obtained at new diagnosis, from a patient treated with antithyroid drugs. These receptors all come from a woman aged 25 to 39 with Graves disease. The CDR3 runs from the conserved cysteine through the conserved F or W. Fields, in order: CDR3 protein, CDR3 DNA, J gene, D gene, V gene, clone size. A D gene is named only where the DNA matches it firmly. Only some rows state a clone size, as once, few, many or a class for expanded clones.

CDR3: CATSGAGQADGYTF
DNA: TGTGCCACCAGCGGGGCAGGACAGGCGGATGGCTACACCTTC
J: TRBJ1-2
D: TRBD1
V: TRBV24-1
size: many

CDR3: CATSDSGQGADEQFF
DNA: TGTGCCACCAGTGATTCAGGACAGGGGGCCGATGAGCAGTTCTTC
J: TRBJ2-1
D: TRBD1
V: TRBV24-1
size: few

CDR3: CSARPWGDTSSYNEQFF
DNA: TGCAGTGCTCGCCCCTGGGGGGACACCAGCTCCTACAATGAGCAGTTCTTC
J: TRBJ2-1
D: .
V: TRBV20-1
size: many

CDR3: CATSDFGSSYEQYF
DNA: TGTGCCACCAGTGATTTTGGCAGCTCCTACGAGCAGTACTTC
J: TRBJ2-7
D: .
V: TRBV24-1
size: many

CDR3: CASSQAITLNTEAFF
DNA: TGTGCCAGCAGCCAAGCGATTACCCTGAACACTGAAGCTTTCTTT
J: TRBJ1-1
D: .
V: TRBV3-1
size: many

CDR3: CSARVPPPGRAYEQYF
DNA: TGCAGTGCTAGAGTCCCACCCCCCGGGAGGGCCTACGAGCAGTACTTC
J: TRBJ2-7
D: TRBD2
V: TRBV20-1
size: many

CDR3: CASSSLNQPQHF
DNA: TGTGCCAGCAGTTCCCTCAATCAGCCCCAGCATTTT
J: TRBJ1-5
D: .
V: TRBV27
size: many

CDR3: CASSLIGGEHEQYF
DNA: TGCGCCAGCAGCTTGATTGGAGGGGAGCACGAGCAGTACTTC
J: TRBJ2-7
D: .
V: TRBV5-1
size: many

CDR3: CASSLRGVGAFF
DNA: TGTGCCAGCAGCCTCCGGGGGGTTGGAGCTTTCTTT
J: TRBJ1-1
D: .
V: TRBV12-3/TRBV12-4
size: many

CDR3: CAWSPILRGSNEQFF
DNA: TGTGCCTGGAGTCCCATCCTTCGGGGAAGCAATGAGCAGTTCTTC
J: TRBJ2-1
D: .
V: TRBV30
size: .

CDR3: CASTLEDNEQFF
DNA: TGTGCCAGCACCCTCGAAGACAATGAGCAGTTCTTC
J: TRBJ2-1
D: .
V: TRBV2
size: many

CDR3: CASSLGGDPTDTQYF
DNA: TGTGCCAGCAGCCTTGGTGGAGACCCGACAGATACGCAGTATTTT
J: TRBJ2-3
D: .
V: TRBV14
size: .

CDR3: CASKEGAGDQPQHF
DNA: TGTGCCAGCAAGGAGGGGGCAGGGGATCAGCCCCAGCATTTT
J: TRBJ1-5
D: TRBD1
V: TRBV2
size: many

CDR3: CASSPSGTSGEGPQFF
DNA: TGTGCCAGCAGCCCCTCGGGGACTAGCGGGGAAGGGCCGCAGTTCTTC
J: TRBJ2-1
D: TRBD2
V: TRBV7-3
size: .

CDR3: CASSDGSGNTIYF
DNA: TGTGCCAGCAGTGACGGGTCTGGAAACACCATATATTTT
J: TRBJ1-3
D: .
V: TRBV6-2/TRBV6-3
size: many

CDR3: CASSPRTSEGKNIQYF
DNA: TGTGCCAGCAGCCCTCGGACGAGCGAAGGCAAAAACATTCAGTACTTC
J: TRBJ2-4
D: .
V: TRBV7-9
size: few

CDR3: CSASNGETQYF
DNA: TGCAGTGCTAGTAACGGCGAGACCCAGTACTTC
J: TRBJ2-5
D: .
V: TRBV20-1
size: many

CDR3: CASSLRGELNTEAFF
DNA: TGTGCCAGCAGCTTAAGAGGGGAACTGAACACTGAAGCTTTCTTT
J: TRBJ1-1
D: .
V: TRBV11-3
size: many

CDR3: CSARDLFGGGNTEAFF
DNA: TGCAGTGCTAGAGATCTTTTTGGGGGGGGGAACACTGAAGCTTTCTTT
J: TRBJ1-1
D: .
V: TRBV20-1
size: many

CDR3: CASSETSDFTNYGYTF
DNA: TGTGCCAGCAGTGAAACGTCGGACTTTACTAACTATGGCTACACCTTC
J: TRBJ1-2
D: .
V: TRBV6-1
size: few

CDR3: CASSRDRGRLTDTQYF
DNA: TGTGCCAGCAGTCGGGACAGGGGCCGCCTCACAGATACGCAGTATTTT
J: TRBJ2-3
D: TRBD1
V: TRBV27
size: many

CDR3: CASGIAGGQYF
DNA: TGTGCCAGCGGGATAGCGGGGGGGCAGTACTTC
J: TRBJ2-7
D: TRBD2
V: TRBV6-2/TRBV6-3
size: .

CDR3: CASSLATLAGEGLGASYEQYF
DNA: TGTGCCAGCAGCTTAGCGACTCTAGCGGGAGAAGGTCTTGGGGCCTCCTACGAGCAGTACTTC
J: TRBJ2-7
D: TRBD2
V: TRBV7-2
size: .

CDR3: CASSFSEGKDEQYF
DNA: TGTGCCAGCAGTTTTAGTGAAGGGAAGGACGAGCAGTACTTC
J: TRBJ2-7
D: .
V: TRBV28
size: many

CDR3: CASSLIGGGFYNEQFF
DNA: TGTGCCAGCAGTTTGATAGGGGGAGGGTTCTACAATGAGCAGTTCTTC
J: TRBJ2-1
D: .
V: TRBV12-3/TRBV12-4
size: many

CDR3: CASSSLIPGQGVGKLFF
DNA: TGTGCCAGCAGCTCCCTTATTCCGGGACAGGGCGTCGGAAAACTGTTTTTT
J: TRBJ1-4
D: TRBD1
V: TRBV2
size: few

CDR3: CATSQAGNTGELFF
DNA: TGTGCCACCAGTCAGGCAGGGAACACCGGGGAGCTGTTTTTT
J: TRBJ2-2
D: .
V: TRBV24-1
size: .

CDR3: CASSYGGTNEKLFF
DNA: TGTGCCAGCAGTTATGGTGGGACTAATGAAAAACTGTTTTTT
J: TRBJ1-4
D: .
V: TRBV6-2/TRBV6-3
size: .

CDR3: CASSRQGGRAGELFF
DNA: TGTGCCAGCAGTCGACAGGGTGGTAGGGCCGGGGAGCTGTTTTTT
J: TRBJ2-2
D: TRBD1
V: TRBV12-3/TRBV12-4
size: many

CDR3: CATSRQGSTDTQYF
DNA: TGTGCCACCAGCAGACAGGGGAGCACAGATACGCAGTATTTT
J: TRBJ2-3
D: .
V: TRBV15
size: few

CDR3: CASSITDAGGNQPQHF
DNA: TGTGCCAGTAGTATCACAGATGCCGGGGGCAATCAGCCCCAGCATTTT
J: TRBJ1-5
D: .
V: TRBV19
size: .

CDR3: CASSPSGLAGGTDTQYF
DNA: TGTGCCAGCAGCCCATCGGGACTAGCGGGGGGCACAGATACGCAGTATTTT
J: TRBJ2-3
D: TRBD2
V: TRBV7-2
size: many

CDR3: CASSVTPGLAGDVTGELFF
DNA: TGTGCCAGCAGCGTAACCCCAGGGCTAGCGGGTGATGTCACCGGGGAGCTGTTTTTT
J: TRBJ2-2
D: TRBD2
V: TRBV9
size: .

CDR3: CSARAGGTEAFF
DNA: TGCAGTGCTAGAGCAGGGGGCACTGAAGCTTTCTTT
J: TRBJ1-1
D: TRBD1
V: TRBV20-1
size: many

CDR3: CASSSGATEAFF
DNA: TGTGCCAGCAGCTCCGGGGCTACTGAAGCTTTCTTT
J: TRBJ1-1
D: .
V: TRBV11-2
size: .

CDR3: CASSPWSAGGRYEQYF
DNA: TGTGCCAGCAGTCCATGGTCAGCGGGAGGAAGGTACGAGCAGTACTTC
J: TRBJ2-7
D: TRBD2
V: TRBV28
size: few

CDR3: CASSLESASAYNEQFF
DNA: TGTGCCAGCAGCTTAGAGTCGGCGAGTGCCTACAATGAGCAGTTCTTC
J: TRBJ2-1
D: .
V: TRBV7-9
size: many

CDR3: CASSKEASSSYNSPLHF
DNA: TGTGCCAGCAGTAAGGAAGCCAGTAGCTCCTATAATTCACCCCTCCACTTT
J: TRBJ1-6
D: .
V: TRBV27
size: few

CDR3: CASSFPGGDYNEQFF
DNA: TGTGCCAGCAGTTTCCCCGGCGGGGACTACAATGAGCAGTTCTTC
J: TRBJ2-1
D: .
V: TRBV12-3/TRBV12-4
size: few

CDR3: CASSHLDREIIQYF
DNA: TGTGCCAGCAGCCACCTTGACAGGGAGATCATTCAGTACTTC
J: TRBJ2-4
D: TRBD1
V: TRBV4-1
size: .

CDR3: CASSFSGKNNEQYF
DNA: TGTGCCAGCAGTTTTAGCGGGAAGAACAACGAGCAGTACTTC
J: TRBJ2-7
D: TRBD2
V: TRBV12-3/TRBV12-4
size: once

CDR3: CASSRLGGASTEAFF
DNA: TGCGCCAGCAGCCGGCTGGGGGGCGCAAGCACTGAAGCTTTCTTT
J: TRBJ1-1
D: .
V: TRBV5-1
size: few

CDR3: CASSPGSSSYNSPLYF
DNA: TGTGCCAGCAGCCCGGGTTCCAGCTCCTATAATTCACCCCTCTACTTT
J: TRBJ1-6
D: .
V: TRBV5-6
size: .

CDR3: CASNREGRDNEQFF
DNA: TGTGCCTCTAACCGGGAGGGCCGGGACAATGAGCAGTTCTTC
J: TRBJ2-1
D: TRBD2
V: TRBV30
size: many

CDR3: CASSLAPKAEYNEQFF
DNA: TGTGCCAGCAGTTTAGCCCCTAAGGCGGAGTACAATGAGCAGTTCTTC
J: TRBJ2-1
D: .
V: TRBV27
size: many

CDR3: CATRLGNEQFF
DNA: TGTGCCACTAGACTGGGCAATGAGCAGTTCTTC
J: TRBJ2-1
D: .
V: TRBV24-1
size: many

CDR3: CASSFLGRRYNEQFF
DNA: TGTGCCAGCAGTTTTTTGGGGAGGAGGTACAATGAGCAGTTCTTC
J: TRBJ2-1
D: .
V: TRBV12-3/TRBV12-4
size: many

CDR3: CASRTTGGYSNQPQHF
DNA: TGTGCCAGCAGGACCACAGGGGGGTATAGCAATCAGCCCCAGCATTTT
J: TRBJ1-5
D: TRBD1
V: TRBV27
size: many

CDR3: CASSLDSPYNEQFF
DNA: TGTGCCAGCAGCCTAGATTCCCCCTACAATGAGCAGTTCTTC
J: TRBJ2-1
D: .
V: TRBV11-3
size: .

CDR3: CASSLEGRGHTGELFF
DNA: TGTGCCAGCAGTTTAGAGGGCAGGGGGCACACCGGGGAGCTGTTTTTT
J: TRBJ2-2
D: TRBD1
V: TRBV12-3/TRBV12-4
size: few

CDR3: CSAPRTGTSGRGEQFF
DNA: TGCAGTGCCCCAAGAACCGGGACTAGCGGGAGAGGGGAGCAGTTCTTC
J: TRBJ2-1
D: TRBD2
V: TRBV20-1
size: .

CDR3: CASSLARGGEQFF
DNA: TGTGCCAGCAGCTTGGCCCGGGGAGGGGAGCAGTTCTTC
J: TRBJ2-1
D: TRBD2
V: TRBV5-4
size: few

CDR3: CASSLQELQIRDNEQFF
DNA: TGCGCCAGCAGCTTGCAAGAATTGCAAATACGCGACAATGAGCAGTTCTTC
J: TRBJ2-1
D: .
V: TRBV5-1
size: .

CDR3: CASSQSAYSNQPQHF
DNA: TGTGCCAGCAGCCAATCGGCTTATAGCAATCAGCCCCAGCATTTT
J: TRBJ1-5
D: .
V: TRBV3-1
size: many

CDR3: CASSPIRLASYEQYF
DNA: TGCGCCAGCAGCCCTATCCGACTAGCGTCTTACGAGCAGTACTTC
J: TRBJ2-7
D: TRBD2
V: TRBV4-1
size: few

CDR3: CASSRAGSVSRNTEAFF
DNA: TGTGCCAGCAGCCGGGCAGGGTCGGTATCGCGGAACACTGAAGCTTTCTTT
J: TRBJ1-1
D: .
V: TRBV3-1
size: many